The 21 T cell receptor beta chains reported below all come from one sample, sequenced in a study of radiation and T cells in renal cell carcinoma. Described time point: baseline pretreatment blood. Treatment denoted: 15 Gy SBRT to primary tumor, nephrectomy 4 weeks later. Libraries were prepared by immunoSEQ multiplex PCR; TCRdb keeps only in-frame clonotypes and omits some of them. The sample contains about 130,000 clones, 82% of which appear only once. The sequencing used blood, collected from a patient whose treatment included radiotherapy and nephrectomy. The origin of the receptors is a woman aged 55-70 years with renal cell carcinoma.

The rearrangement links TRBV19 to TRBJ2-3, with D possibly TRBD2 on 6 matching bases. V shed 2 bases and J shed 4 bases, with 10 bases lying between them. The germline V gene has CDR1 LNHDA and CDR2 SQIVND (reference sequence). The CDR3 is made up of 14 amino acids. Here the CDR3 reads CASSITGVPDTQYF. As DNA, the CDR3 is TGTGCCAGTAGTATAACGGGAGTCCCAGATACGCAGTATTTT.

The chain carries TRBV2 and TRBJ2-5, with 12 bases lining up with TRBD2. Trimming removed 4 bases from V and 5 bases from J; junction bases left unmatched: 5. There are 15 residues in the CDR3. Germline V CDR1 and CDR2: SNHLY, FYNNEI. CDR3 coding DNA: TGTGCCAGCAGTGGGACTAGCGGGGTCCGGGAGACCCAGTACTTC. Translation: CASSGTSGVRETQYF.

This clone appeared a few times. This chain joins TRBV4-1 and TRBJ2-5; TRBD1 might be the D (5 bases). V lost 1 base, J lost 2 bases, and 8 bases lay in between. Germline loops: CDR1 MGHRA, CDR2 YSYEKL. This CDR3 spans 14 amino acids. The CDR3 spells CASSQVGDQETQYF. CDR3 bases: TGCGCCAGCAGCCAAGTAGGGGATCAAGAGACCCAGTACTTC.

This clone was recorded a few times. The chain carries TRBV7-2 and TRBJ2-5; 9 bases are a match to TRBD1. The CDR3 sequence is 15 residues long. Germline trimming cut 4 bases from V and 3 bases from J; bases unmatched to any gene: 6. Germline V lookup: CDR1 SGHTA, CDR2 FQGNSA. The CDR3 DNA follows: TGTGCCAGCAGCTACGACAGGGGGTGGGAAGAGACCCAGTACTTC. Translation gives CASSYDRGWEETQYF.

The chain couples TRBV2 to TRBJ1-2; 9 nucleotides match TRBD1. This CDR3 contains 15 residues. Losses at the gene ends were 6 bases for V and 5 bases for J; bases not matched to a gene: 10. Germline lookup yields CDR1 SNHLY and CDR2 FYNNEI. The CDR3 DNA sequence: TGTGCCAGCAGGGCCGGGACAGGGTCGAGGTATGGCTACACCTTC. Protein: CASRAGTGSRYGYTF.

The chain joins TRBV7-2 to TRBJ2-5; no clear D gene. V lost 0 bases, J lost 1 base, and 9 bases lay in between. CDR1 and CDR2 (germline): SGHTA, FQGNSA. The CDR3 is 15 residues long. The CDR3 loop is CASSLAIGVQETQYF. DNA for the CDR3: TGTGCCAGCAGCTTAGCAATTGGGGTCCAAGAGACCCAGTACTTC.

J is TRBJ1-5 and V is TRBV19, with TRBD1 matching 7 bases. CDR3 length equals 15 residues. V trimming: 3 bases; J trimming: 0 bases; junction bases outside the gene matches: 2. From germline, CDR1 is LNHDA and CDR2 SQIVND (reference sequence). The CDR3 nucleotides are TGTGCCAGTAGTATGACAGGGTCTAGCAATCAGCCCCAGCATTTT. It is translated as CASSMTGSSNQPQHF.

The J gene is TRBJ1-3, the V gene TRBV9; D may be TRBD1 (6 bases). Trimming removed 3 bases from V and 0 bases from J, with 10 bases in between. The CDR3 sequence is 15 residues long. Germline-derived CDR1 and CDR2 are SGDLS and YYNGEE. Written as DNA, the CDR3 is TGTGCCAGCAGCGAGGGGGGAAGCTCTGGAAACACCATATATTTT. This gives the protein CASSEGGSSGNTIYF.

This chain joins TRBV19 and TRBJ1-1; a weak D match, TRBD1 (5 bases). The CDR3 runs 13 residues. Germline V gives CDR1 LNHDA, CDR2 SQIVND (reference sequence). Trimming took 8 bases from V and 1 from J, leaving 11 bases between them. This chain's CDR3 is CASVGGWNTEAFF. In DNA form, the CDR3 reads TGTGCCAGTGTGGGGGGATGGAACACTGAAGCTTTCTTT.

This chain connects TRBV2 to TRBJ2-1; 10 bases are shared with TRBD2. This CDR3 is 17 amino acids long. CDR1 SNHLY and CDR2 FYNNEI come from the germline V gene. V gave up 4 bases and J gave up 6 bases; unmatched junction bases: 12. CDR3 DNA sequence: TGTGCCAGCAGTGTAGGGCTAGCGGGGGTTTCGGGCAATGAGCAGTTCTTC. This gives the protein CASSVGLAGVSGNEQFF.

V gene TRBV9 combines with J gene TRBJ1-2, with D perhaps TRBD1 (6 bases). The CDR3 is 15 residues long. The ends were cut back, 0 bases at V and 4 bases at J, with 13 bases in the middle. Germline CDR1 reads SGDLS; CDR2 reads YYNGEE. CDR3 sequence reads: CASSVGAGVIYGYTF. The CDR3 DNA follows: TGTGCCAGCAGCGTAGGAGCAGGGGTTATCTATGGCTACACCTTC.

The rearrangement uses TRBV28 and TRBJ1-3; no firm D call. V was pared by 5 bases and J by 0 bases, with 14 bases between. The CDR3 runs 16 residues. Germline values: CDR1 MDHEN, CDR2 SYDVKM. The CDR3 DNA reads as TGTGCCAGCAGTCTTAGACCGTATTACTCTGGAAACACCATATATTTT. Its translation: CASSLRPYYSGNTIYF. The full variable domain, its missing parts supplied by reference TRBV28 and TRBJ1-3, is DVKVTQSSRYLVKRTGEKVFLECVQDMDHENMFWYRQDPGLGLRLIYFSYDVKMKEKGDIPEGYSVSREKKERFSLILESASTNQTSMYLCASSLRPYYSGNTIYFGEGSWLTVV.

The gene calls are TRBV5-1 and TRBJ2-7, with D perhaps TRBD1 or TRBD2 (6 bases each). The V end lost 4 bases, the J end lost 3 bases, and 17 bases lay between the germline ends. Germline assignment: CDR1 SGHRS and CDR2 YFSETQ. The CDR3 runs to 15 residues. As DNA, the CDR3 is TGCGCCAGCAGCGAACCAGGAGGGGGGCTCTACGAGCAGTACTTC. This translates into CASSEPGGGLYEQYF. The full variable domain, its missing parts supplied by reference TRBV5-1 and TRBJ2-7, is KAGVTQTPRYLIKTRGQQVTLSCSPISGHRSVSWYQQTPGQGLQFLFEYFSETQRNKGNFPGRFSGRQFSNSRSEMNVSTLELGDSALYLCASSEPGGGLYEQYFGPGTRLTVT.

CDR3 coding DNA: TGTGCCAGCAGTGCCGGGACAGGGGATTACGAGCAGTACTTC. This encodes CASSAGTGDYEQYF. The genes are TRBV27 and TRBJ2-5; the match to TRBD1 covers 10 bases. The DNA end lines up better with TRBJ2-7; the J call may be wrong. The CDR3 sequence is 14 residues long. CDR1 MNHEY and CDR2 SMNVEV come from the germline V gene (reference sequence).

V is TRBV9 and J is TRBJ2-7; D might be TRBD2 (7 bases). The CDR3 extends over 14 amino acids. V lost 4 bases to trimming and J lost 4 bases, with 15 bases between them. The germline V gene encodes CDR1 SGDLS and CDR2 YYNGEE. The CDR3, as DNA: TGTGCCAGCAGCCTAGGGGGGGCAAGGTACGAGCAGTACTTC. It is translated as CASSLGGARYEQYF.

This chain joins TRBV5-1 and TRBJ2-7; D gene uncertain. The CDR3 loop spans 15 amino acids. V dropped 4 bases and J dropped 2 bases, with 16 bases sitting between them. CDR1 is SGHRS and CDR2 is YFSETQ in the germline V gene. The CDR3 DNA reads as TGCGCCAGCAGCGAGGCGTCTATCACCCCCTACGAGCAGTACTTC. Amino acids: CASSEASITPYEQYF.

The CDR3 loop is CASSIGDGYTF. CDR3 in DNA: TGTGCCAGTAGTATAGGGGATGGCTACACCTTC. The chain has TRBV19 and TRBJ1-2; no firm D call. The CDR3 is 11 residues long. The V end was cut by 1 base, the J end by 6 bases, with 3 bases between. Germline V gene lookup returns CDR1 LNHDA and CDR2 SQIVND (reference sequence).

The chain uses TRBV7-3 and TRBJ1-2, with unresolved D. CDR1 is SGHTA, CDR2 FQGTGA, per germline. V was pared by 1 base and J by 6 bases, with 15 bases between. This CDR3 is 15 amino acids long. The DNA of the CDR3 is TGTGCCAGCAGCTTAAACGCCGGTACTGGGGATGGCTACACCTTC. This encodes CASSLNAGTGDGYTF. The full variable domain, its missing parts supplied by reference TRBV7-3 and TRBJ1-2, is GAGVSQTPSNKVTEKGKYVELRCDPISGHTALYWYRQSLGQGPEFLIYFQGTGAADDSGLPNDRFFAVRPEGSVSTLKIQRTERGDSAVYLCASSLNAGTGDGYTFGSGTRLTVV.

The rearrangement uses TRBV9 and TRBJ2-2; 9 bases are a match to TRBD1. From germline, CDR1 is SGDLS and CDR2 YYNGEE. The trim removed 4 bases at V and 3 bases at J, leaving 7 bases unmatched. There are 16 residues in the CDR3. The CDR3 DNA sequence: TGTGCCAGCAGCCCAGGAGGGACAGGGTACACCGGGGAGCTGTTTTTT. Translation: CASSPGGTGYTGELFF. The whole variable domain, remainder taken from reference TRBV9 and TRBJ2-2, is DSGVTQTPKHLITATGQRVTLRCSPRSGDLSVYWYQQSLDQGLQFLIQYYNGEERAKGNILERFSAQQFPDLHSELNLSSLELGDSALYFCASSPGGTGYTGELFFGEGSRLTVL.

This sequence joins TRBV5-4 and TRBJ1-3; TRBD1 matches at 7 bases. Trimming at V came to 4 bases and at J to 3 bases, leaving 10 bases not matched to a gene. Germline lookup yields CDR1 SGHNT and CDR2 YYREEE (reference sequence). CDR3 length equals 16 residues. The CDR3 reads CASSARGIGFGNTIYF. The CDR3 DNA is TGTGCCAGCAGCGCCAGGGGGATTGGCTTTGGAAACACCATATATTTT.

The chain is built from TRBV18 and TRBJ1-5; D gene unclear. CDR3 length equals 13 residues. Germline V gives CDR1 KGHSH, CDR2 LQKENI. V was shortened by 3 bases and J by 5 bases, with 8 bases between the two germline ends. The CDR3 nucleotides read TGTGCCAGCTCACCTCTAACAGATCAGCCCCAGCATTTT. Protein: CASSPLTDQPQHF.